This is a list of T cell receptor beta chains from one sample in a study of blood T cell repertoires in COVID-19. The assay was immunoSEQ multiplex PCR, and TCRdb's table has in-frame clones only and misses some. The sample lists 200,000 to 250,000 clones, less than 85% seen once, with 1.5% to 2% in the top ten. The specimen sequenced was PBMCs or T cells enriched from blood (not recorded which). The receptor source for this set is a man between 60 and 70 years old who had recovered from COVID-19. The CDR3 runs from the conserved cysteine through the conserved F or W. Each record gives: clone size, V gene, J gene, D gene, CDR3 DNA, CDR3 protein. The D gene is left open where the match is weak. Not all rows give a size; the values are once, few, many and, for expanded clones, a class.

few	TRBV11-3	TRBJ2-7	.	TGTGCCAGCAGCTTAACTTCAGGGGCTGGGAACGAGCAGTACTTC	CASSLTSGAGNEQYF
.	TRBV12-3/TRBV12-4	TRBJ1-5	.	TGTGCCAGCGCCTCGGGGAGGCAGCCCCAGCATTTT	CASASGRQPQHF
.	TRBV3-1/TRBV3-2	TRBJ2-7	.	TGTGCCAGCAGCCAAGTCGCAGGTAGGGGTGAGCAGTACTTC	CASSQVAGRGEQYF
.	TRBV27	TRBJ1-1	.	TGTGCCAGCATTCTCCGGGTAGGGGGCACTGAAGCTTTCTTT	CASILRVGGTEAFF
.	TRBV7-9	TRBJ1-1	.	TGTGCCAGCAGCTCCTTCAGAGGAACTGAAGCTTTCTTT	CASSSFRGTEAFF
.	TRBV3-1/TRBV3-2	TRBJ1-2	.	TGTGCCAGCAGCCAAAACAAGGTCTGGGGAGGGGGCTACACCTTC	CASSQNKVWGGGYTF
.	TRBV29-1	TRBJ1-4	.	TGCAGCGTTGTAGGCCTCAGGGGAACACAAAATGAAAAACTGTTTTTT	CSVVGLRGTQNEKLFF
once	TRBV19	TRBJ2-2	TRBD2	TGTGCCAGTAGTATTCTGGGGCTAGCGGGGGTCAACACCGGGGAGCTGTTTTTT	CASSILGLAGVNTGELFF
few	TRBV2	TRBJ2-7	.	TGTGCCAGCCAACAGGGACCCAGCTCCTACGAGCAGTACTTC	CASQQGPSSYEQYF
few	TRBV5-1	TRBJ1-1	.	TGCGCCAGCACCCTCGGAGGTAACACTGAAGCTTTCTTT	CASTLGGNTEAFF
.	TRBV5-6	TRBJ2-7	TRBD2	TGTGCCAGCAGCTTGGGTGCTAGCGGGGGGGCCATGGAGCAGTACTTC	CASSLGASGGAMEQYF
.	TRBV24-1	TRBJ2-5	TRBD1	TGTGCCACCAGTGATTGGGGACAGGGGGGGCAAGAGACCCAGTACTTC	CATSDWGQGGQETQYF
few	TRBV3-1/TRBV3-2	TRBJ1-2	.	TGTGCCAGCAGCCAAGATCAGGGAACTTCTCACTTC	CASSQDQGTSHF
.	TRBV6-2/TRBV6-3	TRBJ2-3	.	TGTGCCAGCAGTACCCGACACCGTAGCACAGATACGCAGTATTTT	CASSTRHRSTDTQYF
.	TRBV7-2	TRBJ1-2	.	TGTGCCAGCAGCTTAGCCCCGGGACACTCTGATGGCTACACCTTC	CASSLAPGHSDGYTF
.	TRBV5-4	TRBJ2-7	.	TGTGCCAGCAGCTTGGGAGGTCAGAACAAGCAGTACTTC	CASSLGGQNKQYF
.	TRBV24-1	TRBJ1-5	.	TGTGCCACCTCCCAGGGAGGGGTGCAGCCCCAGCATTTT	CATSQGGVQPQHF
.	TRBV6-5	TRBJ1-2	.	TGTGCCAGCAGTTACTCATGGGGGGTCTATGGCTACACCTTC	CASSYSWGVYGYTF
.	TRBV7-9	TRBJ1-1	.	TGTGCCAGCAGCTTACAGGGCATGAACACTGAAGCTTTCTTT	CASSLQGMNTEAFF
few	TRBV7-3	TRBJ2-2	.	TGTGCCAGCAGTCCCGACTCGGCACTTAACACCGGGGAGCTGTTTTTT	CASSPDSALNTGELFF
.	TRBV6-5	TRBJ1-3	TRBD1	TGTGCCACCAACGGCAGGGGGTCCGGAAACACCATATATTTT	CATNGRGSGNTIYF
.	TRBV3-1/TRBV3-2	TRBJ1-4	TRBD1	TGTGCCAGCAGCCGGGGACAGGGGGCGCGTACTAATGAAAAACTGTTTTTT	CASSRGQGARTNEKLFF
.	TRBV7-6	TRBJ2-7	.	TGTGCCAGCAGCTTAGAACAGGGCCACGAGCAGTACTTC	CASSLEQGHEQYF
.	TRBV4-3	TRBJ2-1	TRBD2	TGCGCCAGCAGTCCAGGAGGTCGCGGGGGGGCCTACAATGAGCAGTTCTTC	CASSPGGRGGAYNEQFF
.	TRBV19	TRBJ1-3	.	TGTGCCAGTAGTAGCCAGCCCGGGAACTCTGGAAACACCATATATTTT	CASSSQPGNSGNTIYF
.	TRBV18	TRBJ2-7	.	TGTGCCAGCTCACCAAGCGGAGACTACGAGCAGTACTTC	CASSPSGDYEQYF
.	TRBV7-3	TRBJ1-1	.	TGTGCCAGCAGCTTTTCGGGGGGCTACACTGAAGCTTTCTTT	CASSFSGGYTEAFF
.	TRBV10-3	TRBJ2-2	.	TGTGCCATCAGTAGCCTACAGGAGACCGGGGAGCTGTTTTTT	CAISSLQETGELFF
.	TRBV2	TRBJ1-3	TRBD1	TGTGCCAGCAGTATGGACAGGGGGCAGGGAAACACCATATATTTT	CASSMDRGQGNTIYF
.	TRBV18	TRBJ1-4	TRBD1	TGTGCCAGCTCACCGGGGACAGGGCTTGATGAAAAACTGTTTTTT	CASSPGTGLDEKLFF
.	TRBV18	TRBJ2-2	TRBD2	TGTGCCAGCTCACCAACACTAGCGGGGAGGACCGGGGAGCTGTTTTTT	CASSPTLAGRTGELFF
.	TRBV19	TRBJ2-2	.	TGTGCCAGTAGCCTAGGACACGGCTACACCGGGGAGCTGTTTTTT	CASSLGHGYTGELFF
.	TRBV4-2	TRBJ1-2	.	TGTGCCAGCAGCCAAGATCTTCGGGAGACTAACTATGGCTACACCTTC	CASSQDLRETNYGYTF
.	TRBV7-3	TRBJ2-3	TRBD1	TGTGCCAGCAGCCCCACCGGGACAGGGGGTGGAGATACGCAGTATTTT	CASSPTGTGGGDTQYF
.	TRBV9	TRBJ2-2	.	TGTGCCAGCAGCACCTCCGTGGGGGGTGCCGGGGAGCTGTTTTTT	CASSTSVGGAGELFF
once	TRBV19	TRBJ1-3	TRBD1	TGTGCCAGTAGTCGAGGGGGCAGGTCTGGAAACACCATATATTTT	CASSRGGRSGNTIYF
.	TRBV7-3	TRBJ1-1	.	TGTGCCAGCAGCCTTGACAGGAACACTGAAGCTTTCTTT	CASSLDRNTEAFF
.	TRBV5-1	TRBJ2-7	TRBD2	TGCGCCAGCAGCTTGTATAGCGGGGGGCCCTACGAGCAGTACTTC	CASSLYSGGPYEQYF
.	TRBV12-5	TRBJ2-3	TRBD1	TGTGCTAGTGGTCCTCGGGACAGGGGGGATAGGACGCAGTATTTT	CASGPRDRGDRTQYF
.	TRBV5-6	TRBJ1-6	TRBD1	TGTGCCAGCAGCTTGTTTTCCGGGACAGGGAATTCACCCCTCCACTTT	CASSLFSGTGNSPLHF
few	TRBV7-3	TRBJ2-2	.	TGTGCCAGCAGCTTAAGTTCCGCCGGGGAGCTGTTTTTT	CASSLSSAGELFF
.	TRBV7-2	TRBJ1-4	TRBD1	TGTGCCAGCAGCGACGACAGGGCGACTAATGAAAAACTGTTTTTT	CASSDDRATNEKLFF
.	TRBV30	TRBJ1-1	.	TGTGCCTGGAGTGCAGAAATGAACACTGAAGCTTTCTTT	CAWSAEMNTEAFF
.	TRBV7-7	TRBJ2-7	TRBD1	TGTGCTAGCAGCGCCGGGACAGGGGGTCACTACGAGCAGTACTTC	CASSAGTGGHYEQYF
.	TRBV5-1	TRBJ2-1	TRBD2	TGCGCCAGCAGTCGGGCGGGGGATGGGAACAATGAGCAGTTCTTC	CASSRAGDGNNEQFF
.	TRBV6-5	TRBJ1-6	TRBD1	TGTGCCAGCAGGAACGGACAGGGGGTTAATTCACCCCTCCACTTT	CASRNGQGVNSPLHF
.	TRBV19	TRBJ1-3	.	TGTGCCAGTAGCCCGGAGGGGTTGGGAGGAAACACCATATATTTT	CASSPEGLGGNTIYF
.	TRBV11-2	TRBJ2-7	.	TGTGCCAGCAGCCTCGGACTTATTAGCTCCTACGAGCAGTACTTC	CASSLGLISSYEQYF
.	TRBV29-1	TRBJ2-3	TRBD2	TGCAGCGGAGCGGGGGGGCCATTAAGCACAGATACGCAGTATTTT	CSGAGGPLSTDTQYF
.	TRBV19	TRBJ1-4	.	TGTGCCAGTAGCTCCGGACAGATTAGGGAAAAACTGTTTTTT	CASSSGQIREKLFF
.	TRBV4-3	TRBJ1-3	.	TGCGCCAGCAGCCAAGACTCGAGGCAGGGGTACGGAAACACCATATATTTT	CASSQDSRQGYGNTIYF
.	TRBV18	TRBJ2-7	TRBD1	TGTGCCAGCTCATCGGGACAGGGGGCGTCCTACGAGCAGTACTTC	CASSSGQGASYEQYF
.	TRBV6-5	TRBJ1-5	TRBD1	TGTGCCAGCAGGCCGACAGGGTGGGATCAGCCCCAGCATTTT	CASRPTGWDQPQHF
.	TRBV4-3	TRBJ2-1	TRBD1	TGCGCCAGCAGCCAAATGACGTCGGGGACAGGGCACCAGTTCTTC	CASSQMTSGTGHQFF
.	TRBV27	TRBJ2-3	TRBD1	TGTGCCAGCAGTTTATCGAGGGCTCAGGGGGCGGCAGATACGCAGTATTTT	CASSLSRAQGAADTQYF